What follows are 19 T cell receptor beta chains derived from one specimen sequenced in a study of Tregs in tolerant kidney transplant recipients. The data were produced by immunoSEQ multiplex PCR, yet TCRdb's version contains in-frame clones alone and is incomplete. The sample records 46,000 or so clones, about 89% being singletons. Sequencing was done on a sample of Tregs from blood. These receptors originate from a human donor in good health.

The chain has TRBV5-1 and TRBJ2-3; 7 bases are a match to TRBD2. This CDR3 contains 17 residues. CDR1 SGHRS and CDR2 YFSETQ come from the germline V gene. The V gene end was trimmed by 4 bases and the J gene end by 0 bases; junction bases not matched to a gene: 11. In nucleotides, the CDR3 is TGCGCCAGCAGCCGGGGGGTTCGAGCGGATAGCACAGATACGCAGTATTTT. It is translated as CASSRGVRADSTDTQYF.

The chain links TRBV7-9 to TRBJ1-4; D is unclear. Germline V gives CDR1 SEHNR, CDR2 FQNEAQ (reference sequence). CDR3 length: 14 residues. The V end was cut by 5 bases, the J end by 2 bases, with 9 bases between. The CDR3, as DNA: TGTGCCAGCAGCCGAGAAGATACTAATGAAAAACTGTTTTTT. It codes for CASSREDTNEKLFF.

CDR3 sequence reads: CASSFGGASDTQYF. CDR3 nucleotides: TGCGCCAGCAGCTTTGGGGGGGCCTCAGATACGCAGTATTTT. The chain couples TRBV5-1 to TRBJ2-3, with a possible D match to TRBD2 (7 bases). The germline CDR1 and CDR2 sequences are SGHRS and YFSETQ. This CDR3 contains 14 residues. Deletions cut 2 bases from V and 4 bases from J, with 11 bases between.

V is TRBV6-1 and J is TRBJ1-1, with a weak D call TRBD1 (5 bases). Between the trimmed V and J ends, which lost 8 bases and 1 base, there was a span of 17 bases. The germline CDR1 and CDR2 sequences are MNHNS and SASEGT. CDR3 length: 15 residues. CDR3: CASPSWGGPNTEAFF. As DNA, the CDR3 is TGTGCCAGCCCTTCATGGGGGGGTCCGAACACTGAAGCTTTCTTT.

The chain carries TRBV27 and TRBJ1-2; 12 nucleotides match TRBD1. V lost 6 bases, J lost 8 bases, and 4 bases stayed unmatched. Germline V lookup: CDR1 MNHEY, CDR2 SMNVEV (reference sequence). This CDR3 contains 13 residues. Here the CDR3 reads CASRGQGAEGYTF. CDR3 bases: TGTGCCAGCAGGGGACAGGGGGCGGAGGGCTACACCTTC.

The J gene is TRBJ1-3, the V gene TRBV11-1; D not certain. This CDR3 comprises 15 residues. The germline gives CDR1 SGHAT, CDR2 FQDESV (reference sequence). Trimming cost V 2 bases and J 0 bases, with 8 bases left between them. The CDR3 is CASSLQRFSGNTIYF. The DNA for the CDR3 is TGTGCCAGCAGCTTACAGCGTTTCTCTGGAAACACCATATATTTT.

The chain is built from TRBV4-1 and TRBJ2-7; 11 positions match TRBD1. Germline-derived CDR1 and CDR2 are MGHRA and YSYEKL. The CDR3 has 16 residues. J was trimmed by 0 bases and V by 5 bases; bases with no gene match: 6. The CDR3 DNA follows: TGCGCCAGCAGCTTGGGACAGGGGGGACTCTCCTACGAGCAGTACTTC. This gives the protein CASSLGQGGLSYEQYF.

J is TRBJ2-7 and V is TRBV10-1; maybe TRBD1 (5 bases). Between the trimmed V and J ends, which lost 4 bases and 0 bases, there was a span of 7 bases. Germline V CDR1 and CDR2: WNHNN, SYGVQD (reference sequence). The CDR3 runs to 13 residues. CDR3 amino acids: CASSVTGSYEQYF. The CDR3 DNA is TGCGCCAGCAGTGTCACAGGCTCCTACGAGCAGTACTTC.

The J gene is TRBJ1-5, the V gene TRBV30; 7 nucleotides line up with TRBD1. The V and J ends lost 1 base and 3 bases, in that order; junction bases with no gene match: 6. Per the germline V gene, CDR1 is GTSNPN and CDR2 is SVGIG (reference sequence). The CDR3 has 15 residues. CDR3 coding DNA: TGTGCCTGGAGTGAGCCGGGACAGTACAATCAGCCCCAGCATTTT. Protein sequence: CAWSEPGQYNQPQHF. Looking up the rest from reference TRBV30 and TRBJ1-5 gives the full variable domain: SQTIHQWPATLVQPVGSPLSLECTVEGTSNPNLYWYRQAAGRGLQLLFYSVGIGQISSEVPQNLSASRPQDRQFILSSKKLLLSDSGFYLCAWSEPGQYNQPQHFGDGTRLSIL.

This sequence joins TRBV25-1 and TRBJ2-3; D is unresolved. This CDR3 is built from 12 residues. Germline V CDR1 and CDR2: MGHDK, SYGVNS. Between the trimmed V and J ends, which lost 7 bases and 0 bases, there was a span of 5 bases. CDR3 sequence reads: CASTTSTDTQYF. The DNA for the CDR3 is TGTGCCAGCACGACTAGCACAGATACGCAGTATTTT. The full variable domain, rest sourced from reference TRBV25-1 and TRBJ2-3, is EADIYQTPRYLVIGTGKKITLECSQTMGHDKMYWYQQDPGMELHLIHYSYGVNSTEKGDLSSESTVSRIRTEHFPLTLESARPSHTSQYLCASTTSTDTQYFGPGTRLTVL.

The rearrangement uses TRBV5-1 and TRBJ1-1; the match to TRBD1 covers 12 bases. CDR3 length: 17 amino acids. The V segment lost 0 bases and the J segment 5 bases; nucleotides outside the gene matches: 8. From germline, CDR1 is SGHRS and CDR2 YFSETQ. The CDR3 DNA reads as TGCGCCAGCAGCTTGGATGGGACAGGGGGCGTCGGTACTGAAGCTTTCTTT. Translation: CASSLDGTGGVGTEAFF.

The chain carries TRBV29-1 and TRBJ2-3; weak D call: TRBD1 (5 bases). The CDR3 contains 12 residues. V was cut by 4 bases and J by 2 bases, with 7 bases left in between. Germline V gene sequence: CDR1 SQVTM, CDR2 ANQGSEA. The CDR3 is CSVGQNTDTQYF. The CDR3 coding sequence is TGCAGCGTTGGACAGAACACAGATACGCAGTATTTT.

The chain joins TRBV15 to TRBJ1-1; no clear D. The germline gives CDR1 LNHNV, CDR2 YYDKDF (reference sequence). Trimming cost V 2 bases and J 11 bases, with 15 bases left between them. The length of the CDR3 is 13 residues. The CDR3 region has the DNA TGTGCCACCAGCAGAACGGACCACCTTCGGGCTTTCTTT. Its translation: CATSRTDHLRAFF.

This clone was counted a few times. The chain is built from TRBV11-2 and TRBJ1-5; D might be TRBD1 (5 bases). Trimming pared 2 bases from V and 4 bases from J, leaving 12 bases between. The CDR3 contains 15 residues. The germline CDR1 and CDR2 sequences are SGHAT and FQNNGV. The CDR3 sequence: CASSLRAGLNQPQHF. The DNA for the CDR3 is TGTGCCAGCAGCTTAAGGGCAGGGCTGAATCAGCCCCAGCATTTT.

This chain connects TRBV6-4 to TRBJ2-1, with 12 bases that match TRBD2. This CDR3 comprises 18 residues. V was pared by 4 bases and J by 1 base, with 8 bases of the junction left unmatched. CDR1 and CDR2 (germline): MRHNA, SNTAGT. CDR3 DNA: TGTGCCAGCAGTGCTGGACTAGCGGGACCTAAATCCTACAATGAGCAGTTCTTC. Protein product: CASSAGLAGPKSYNEQFF.

Turning to this clone: Other DNA sequences within the sample encode an identical CDR3. V gene TRBV9 combines with J gene TRBJ1-1, with D unclear. Looked up from germline, CDR1 is SGDLS and CDR2 is YYNGEE. This CDR3 contains 13 residues. Trimming pared 0 bases from V and 11 bases from J, leaving 14 bases between. The CDR3 region has the DNA TGTGCCAGCAGCGTAGCCGGGTTCAGTGAGGCTTTCTTT. Protein sequence: CASSVAGFSEAFF.

The chain recombines TRBV5-1 with TRBJ2-5; D might be TRBD1 or TRBD2, each matching 5 bases. The DNA end is a closer match to TRBJ2-7, so the J assignment may be wrong. Germline values: CDR1 SGHRS, CDR2 YFSETQ. The CDR3 runs to 12 residues. The CDR3 DNA sequence: TGCGCCAGCAGCCGAACAGGACTCGAGCAGTACTTC. Its protein is CASSRTGLEQYF.

This sequence joins TRBV5-1 and TRBJ2-1; 7 bases map to TRBD1. This CDR3 contains 15 residues. Germline V gene sequence: CDR1 SGHRS, CDR2 YFSETQ. J was trimmed by 0 bases and V by 6 bases; bases with no gene match: 6. The CDR3 region is CASNSQGRSYNEQFF. CDR3 DNA sequence: TGCGCCAGCAACTCACAGGGGCGCTCCTACAATGAGCAGTTCTTC.

This clone has only a few counts. The conserved closing phenylalanine or tryptophan is absent in this CDR3, likely reflecting a read error. It is unclear where the CDR3 begins or ends on the DNA, so no DNA is shown, and the CDR3 is as TCRdb lists it. This chain links TRBV27 with TRBJ1-2; the table's D gene call, TRBD1, was not cross checked with the DNA. CDR1 and CDR2 from the germline V gene are MNHEY and SMNVEV (reference sequence). Inclusive of both ends, the CDR3 amounts to 11 amino acids. The CDR3 reads CASSPPVNRTL.